This T cell receptor (beta chain) was documented in a study of blood T cell repertoires in COVID-19. As for the study in general: PBMCs, B-cell-depleted T cells, or T cells provided the cDNA or gDNA that made up the material.

CDR3 length equals 15 residues. The germline V and J ends were trimmed by 1 base and 5 bases, with 14 bases remaining between them. Germline V gives CDR1 LGHDT, CDR2 YNNKEL (reference sequence). Study processing details: Quantification of nucleated cells was approximated via reference gene primer amplification. Generated by immunoSEQ multiplex PCR, the TCRdb table keeps only in-frame clones and is missing some. V and J calls plus clone size are reproduced from that table; the DNA served to infer D and trimming. The table records about 70,000 clones, around four fifths of them present only once. This clonotype originated in a human donor in a cohort sampled during active COVID-19. Sequenced sample: peripheral blood. This chain links TRBV3-1 (or the pseudogene TRBV3-2) with TRBJ2-5; D uncertain. CDR3 protein: CASSQGYSRWETQYF. CDR3 coding DNA: TGTGCCAGCAGCCAAGGGTACTCTAGATGGGAGACCCAGTACTTC.